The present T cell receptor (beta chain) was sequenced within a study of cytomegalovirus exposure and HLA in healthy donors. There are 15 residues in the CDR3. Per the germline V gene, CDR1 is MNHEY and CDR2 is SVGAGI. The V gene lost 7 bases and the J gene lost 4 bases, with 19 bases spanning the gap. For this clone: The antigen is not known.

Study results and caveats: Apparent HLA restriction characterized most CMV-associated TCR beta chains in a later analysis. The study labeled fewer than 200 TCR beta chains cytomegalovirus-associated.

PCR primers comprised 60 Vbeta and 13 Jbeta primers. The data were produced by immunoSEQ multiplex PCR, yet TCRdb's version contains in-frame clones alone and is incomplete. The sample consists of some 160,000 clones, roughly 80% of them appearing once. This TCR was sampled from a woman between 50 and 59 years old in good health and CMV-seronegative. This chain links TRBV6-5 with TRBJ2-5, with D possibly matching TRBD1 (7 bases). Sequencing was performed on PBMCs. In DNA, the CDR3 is TGTGCCAGCACCTCCCGCAGGGGGGCAGGAGAGACCCAGTACTTC. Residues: CASTSRRGAGETQYF.